This TCR beta chain is drawn from a study of T cell responses to AZD1222 COVID-19 vaccine. Generated by immunoSEQ multiplex PCR, the TCRdb table keeps only in-frame clones and is missing some. Of about 110,000 clones listed, around 90% are singletons. Overall study results and limits: Receipt of two AZD1222 doses was followed by a rise in Spike-specific TCR breadth and depth. Without day 14 samples, only post-peak T cell repertoires were studied. Clonal diversity was possibly underestimated; the donors were predominantly white British and more often female. Spike was spanned by vaccine-associated CD4 TCRs, with dominance at 160-218 and 743-854.

Germline V lookup: CDR1 MNHNS, CDR2 SASEGT. The CDR3 consists of 15 residues. V was clipped by 1 base and J by 2 bases, with 9 bases between them. In regard to this clone: Antigen specificity is unknown.

V gene TRBV6-1 combines with J gene TRBJ1-5, with D possibly TRBD1 on 6 matching bases. The sequenced sample was peripheral blood, obtained on day 0 of MenACWY control vaccination. The receptor comes from an adult in good health. The CDR3 DNA follows: TGTGCCAGCAGTGAAGAACAGGGCCGCAATCAGCCCCAGCATTTT. This sequence encodes CASSEEQGRNQPQHF.